This TCR beta chain was obtained from a study of blood T cell repertoires in COVID-19. Study background: PBMCs, B-cell-depleted T cells, or T cells were the source of the cDNA or gDNA that made up the material.

Trimming removed 2 bases from V and 6 bases from J; junction bases left unmatched: 3. Germline V gives CDR1 LGHNT, CDR2 FRNRAP. The CDR3 is 15 residues long. Original analysis: Reference gene primer amplification gave estimated nucleated cell counts. Assay: immunoSEQ multiplex PCR; the TCRdb copy retains only in-frame clones and omits some. D and trimming were read from the DNA, whereas the V and J calls and clone size are those reported in that table. The sample records hundreds of thousands of clones, nearly 90% being singletons. The receptor was isolated from a woman younger than 35 with acute COVID-19. Material for sequencing was PBMCs or T cells enriched from blood (not recorded which). The chain is built from TRBV12-5 and TRBJ1-5; 11 bases map to TRBD1. CDR3 DNA: TGTGCTAGTGGTTTGTCCGGGACAGGGGGTCAGCCCCAGCATTTT. This translates into CASGLSGTGGQPQHF.